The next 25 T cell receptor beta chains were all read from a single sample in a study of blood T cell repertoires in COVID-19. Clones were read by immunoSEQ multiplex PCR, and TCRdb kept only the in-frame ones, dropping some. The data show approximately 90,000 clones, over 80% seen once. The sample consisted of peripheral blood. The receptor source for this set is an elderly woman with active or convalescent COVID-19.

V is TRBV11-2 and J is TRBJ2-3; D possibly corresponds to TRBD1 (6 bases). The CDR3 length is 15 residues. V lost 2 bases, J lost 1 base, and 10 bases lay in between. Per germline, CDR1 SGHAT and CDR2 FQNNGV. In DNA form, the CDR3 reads TGTGCCAGCAGCTTACTTTCAGGGGGCACAGATACGCAGTATTTT. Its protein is CASSLLSGGTDTQYF.

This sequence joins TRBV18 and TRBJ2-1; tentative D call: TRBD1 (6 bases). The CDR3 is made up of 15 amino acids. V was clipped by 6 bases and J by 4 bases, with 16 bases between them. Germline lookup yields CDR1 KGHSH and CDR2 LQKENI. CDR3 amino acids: CASSHRSDRYNEQFF. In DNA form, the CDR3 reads TGTGCCAGCTCCCACAGGTCTGACAGGTACAATGAGCAGTTCTTC.

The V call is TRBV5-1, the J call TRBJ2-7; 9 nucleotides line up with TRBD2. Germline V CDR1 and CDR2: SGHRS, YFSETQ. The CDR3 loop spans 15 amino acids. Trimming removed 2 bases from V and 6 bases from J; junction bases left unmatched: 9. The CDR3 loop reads CASSFGLASTGEQYF. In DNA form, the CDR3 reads TGCGCCAGCAGCTTTGGACTAGCGTCAACGGGCGAGCAGTACTTC.

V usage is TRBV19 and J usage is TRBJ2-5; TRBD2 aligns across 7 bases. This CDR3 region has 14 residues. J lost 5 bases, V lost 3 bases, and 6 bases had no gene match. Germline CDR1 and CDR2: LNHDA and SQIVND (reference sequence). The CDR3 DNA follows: TGTGCCAGTAGTATGGGGAGGGCCGTGGAGACCCAGTACTTC. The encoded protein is CASSMGRAVETQYF.

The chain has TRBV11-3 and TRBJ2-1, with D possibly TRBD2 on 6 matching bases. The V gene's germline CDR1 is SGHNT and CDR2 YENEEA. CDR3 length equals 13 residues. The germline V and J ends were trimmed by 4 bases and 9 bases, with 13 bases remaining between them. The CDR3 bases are TGTGCCAGCAGCTCGGGTGGGAGGAGTGAGCAGTTCTTC. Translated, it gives CASSSGGRSEQFF.

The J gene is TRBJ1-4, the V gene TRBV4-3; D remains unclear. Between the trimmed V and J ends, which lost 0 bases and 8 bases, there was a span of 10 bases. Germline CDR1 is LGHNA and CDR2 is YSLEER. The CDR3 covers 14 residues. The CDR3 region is CASSQDWGGEKLFF. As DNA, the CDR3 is TGCGCCAGCAGCCAAGATTGGGGAGGGGAAAAACTGTTTTTT.

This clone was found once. The CDR3 here is CASSFTDNEKLFF. DNA of the CDR3: TGTGCCAGCAGCTTTACAGATAATGAAAAACTGTTTTTT. The chain carries TRBV7-9 and TRBJ1-4; D remains ambiguous. CDR1 is SEHNR and CDR2 is FQNEAQ in the germline V gene (reference sequence). This CDR3 spans 13 amino acids. The V end was cut by 3 bases, the J end by 4 bases, with 6 bases between.

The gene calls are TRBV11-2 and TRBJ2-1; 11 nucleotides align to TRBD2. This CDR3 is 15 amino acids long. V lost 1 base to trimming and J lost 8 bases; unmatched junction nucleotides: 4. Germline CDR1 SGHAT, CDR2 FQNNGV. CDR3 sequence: CASSLALAGEHEQFF. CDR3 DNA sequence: TGTGCCAGCAGCTTAGCACTAGCGGGGGAACATGAGCAGTTCTTC.

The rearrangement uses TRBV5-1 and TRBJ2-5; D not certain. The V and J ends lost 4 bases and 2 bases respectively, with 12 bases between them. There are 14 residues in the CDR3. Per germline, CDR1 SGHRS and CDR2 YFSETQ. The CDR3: CASSQPSRQETQYF. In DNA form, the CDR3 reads TGCGCCAGCAGCCAACCCTCGCGTCAAGAGACCCAGTACTTC.

DNA of the CDR3: TGTGCCAGCAGCTTTGGACGGGAGCTAGCGGGCTACACCTTC. Translation gives CASSFGRELAGYTF. V gene TRBV5-4 combines with J gene TRBJ1-2; D is uncertain. The CDR3 has 14 residues. Trimming took off 2 bases at V and 8 bases at J, with 16 bases between the two ends. Per the germline V gene, CDR1 is SGHNT and CDR2 is YYREEE (reference sequence).

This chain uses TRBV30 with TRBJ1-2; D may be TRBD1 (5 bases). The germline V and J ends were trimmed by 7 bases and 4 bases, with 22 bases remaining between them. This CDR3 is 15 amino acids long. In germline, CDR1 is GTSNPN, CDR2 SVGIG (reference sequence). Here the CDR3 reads CASPGDGGEAYGYTF. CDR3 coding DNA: TGTGCCTCCCCCGGGGATGGGGGGGAAGCCTATGGCTACACCTTC.

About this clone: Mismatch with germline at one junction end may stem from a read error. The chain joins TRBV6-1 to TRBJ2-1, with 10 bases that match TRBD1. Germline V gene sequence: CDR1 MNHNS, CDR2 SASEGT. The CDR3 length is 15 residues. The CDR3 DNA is TGTGCCAGCAGCGAAGACAGGGGGCAGAGTTATGAGCAGTTCTTC. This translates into CASSEDRGQSYEQFF.

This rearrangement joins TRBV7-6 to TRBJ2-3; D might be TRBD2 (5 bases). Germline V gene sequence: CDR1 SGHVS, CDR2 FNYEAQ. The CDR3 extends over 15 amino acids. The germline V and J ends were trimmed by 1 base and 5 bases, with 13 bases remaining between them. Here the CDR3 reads CASSLGGIEGDTQYF. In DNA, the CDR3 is TGTGCCAGCAGCTTAGGAGGGATTGAGGGAGATACGCAGTATTTT.

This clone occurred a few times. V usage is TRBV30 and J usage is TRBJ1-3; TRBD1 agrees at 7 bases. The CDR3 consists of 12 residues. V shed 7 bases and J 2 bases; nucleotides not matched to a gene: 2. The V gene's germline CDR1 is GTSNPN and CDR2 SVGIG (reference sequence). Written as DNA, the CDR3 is TGTGCCTTTACAGGGGCTGGAAACACCATATATTTT. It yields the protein CAFTGAGNTIYF.

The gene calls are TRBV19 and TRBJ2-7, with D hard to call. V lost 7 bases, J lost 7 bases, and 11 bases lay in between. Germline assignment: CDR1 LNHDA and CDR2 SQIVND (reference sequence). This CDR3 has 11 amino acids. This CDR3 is CASTGSGEQYF. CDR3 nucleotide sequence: TGTGCCAGTACGGGTTCTGGGGAGCAGTACTTC. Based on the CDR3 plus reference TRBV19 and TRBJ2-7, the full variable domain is DGGITQSPKYLFRKEGQNVTLSCEQNLNHDAMYWYRQDPGQGLRLIYYSQIVNDFQKGDIAEGYSVSREKKESFPLTVTSAQKNPTAFYLCASTGSGEQYFGPGTRLTVT.

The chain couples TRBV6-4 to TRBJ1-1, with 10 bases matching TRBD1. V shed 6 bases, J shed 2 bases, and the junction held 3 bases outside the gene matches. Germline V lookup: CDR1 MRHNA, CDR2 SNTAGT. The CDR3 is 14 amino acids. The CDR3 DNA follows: TGTGCCAGCAGGAGGGACAGGGGTAACACTGAAGCTTTCTTT. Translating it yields CASRRDRGNTEAFF.

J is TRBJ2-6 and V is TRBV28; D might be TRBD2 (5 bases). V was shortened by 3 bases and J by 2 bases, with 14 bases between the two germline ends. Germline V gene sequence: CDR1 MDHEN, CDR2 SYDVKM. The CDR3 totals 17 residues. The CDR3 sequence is CASSFPLGNPGANVLTF. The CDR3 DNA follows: TGTGCCAGCAGTTTTCCCCTCGGGAACCCTGGGGCCAACGTCCTGACTTTC.

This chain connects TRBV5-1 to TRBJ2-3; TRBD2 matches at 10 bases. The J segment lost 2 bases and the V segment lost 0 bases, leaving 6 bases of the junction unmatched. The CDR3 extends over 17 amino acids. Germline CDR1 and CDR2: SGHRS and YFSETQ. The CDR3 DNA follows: TGCGCCAGCAGCTTGGGTACTAGCGGGGTGTTCACAGATACGCAGTATTTT. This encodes CASSLGTSGVFTDTQYF. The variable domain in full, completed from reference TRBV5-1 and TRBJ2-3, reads KAGVTQTPRYLIKTRGQQVTLSCSPISGHRSVSWYQQTPGQGLQFLFEYFSETQRNKGNFPGRFSGRQFSNSRSEMNVSTLELGDSALYLCASSLGTSGVFTDTQYFGPGTRLTVL.

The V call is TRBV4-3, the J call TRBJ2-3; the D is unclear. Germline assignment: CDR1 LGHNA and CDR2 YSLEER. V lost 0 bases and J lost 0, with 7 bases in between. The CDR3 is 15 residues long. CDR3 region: CASSQDTPSTDTQYF. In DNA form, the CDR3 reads TGCGCCAGCAGCCAAGATACTCCTAGCACAGATACGCAGTATTTT.

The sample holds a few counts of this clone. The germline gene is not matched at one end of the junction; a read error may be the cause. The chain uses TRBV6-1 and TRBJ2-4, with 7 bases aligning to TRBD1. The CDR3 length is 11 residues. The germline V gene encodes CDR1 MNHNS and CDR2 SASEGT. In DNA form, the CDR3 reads TGTGCCAGCAGTGAATCAGGGGACAGACACTTC. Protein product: CASSESGDRHF.

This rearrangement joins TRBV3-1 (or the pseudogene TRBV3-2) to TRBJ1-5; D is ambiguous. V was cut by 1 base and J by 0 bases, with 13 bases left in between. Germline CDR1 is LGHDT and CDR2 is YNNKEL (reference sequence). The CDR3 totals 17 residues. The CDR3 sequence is CASSQGFSGYSNQPQHF. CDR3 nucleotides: TGTGCCAGCAGCCAAGGTTTCTCGGGATATAGCAATCAGCCCCAGCATTTT.

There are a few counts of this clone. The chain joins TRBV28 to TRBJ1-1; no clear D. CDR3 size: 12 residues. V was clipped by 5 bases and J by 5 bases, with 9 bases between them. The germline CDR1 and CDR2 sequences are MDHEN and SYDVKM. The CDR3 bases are TGTGCCAGCAGTACGGGGATAACTGAAGCTTTCTTT. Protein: CASSTGITEAFF.

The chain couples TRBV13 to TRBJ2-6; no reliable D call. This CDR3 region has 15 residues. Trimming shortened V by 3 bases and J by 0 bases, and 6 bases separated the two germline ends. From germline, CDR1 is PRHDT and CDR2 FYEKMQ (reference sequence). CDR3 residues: CASSFLYSGANVLTF. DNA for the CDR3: TGTGCCAGCAGCTTCCTCTACTCTGGGGCCAACGTCCTGACTTTC.

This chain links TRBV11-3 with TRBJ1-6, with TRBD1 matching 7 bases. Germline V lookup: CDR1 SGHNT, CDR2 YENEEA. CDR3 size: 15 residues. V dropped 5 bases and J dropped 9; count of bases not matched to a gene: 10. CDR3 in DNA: TGTGCCAGCAGCGAACTGACAGGGTTTGGTTCACCCCTCCACTTT. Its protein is CASSELTGFGSPLHF.

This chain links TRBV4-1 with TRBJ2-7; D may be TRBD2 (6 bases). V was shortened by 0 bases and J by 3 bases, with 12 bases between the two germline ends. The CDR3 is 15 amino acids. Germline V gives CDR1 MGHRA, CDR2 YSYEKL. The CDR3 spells CASSQDIGSGYEQYF. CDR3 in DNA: TGCGCCAGCAGCCAAGATATCGGGAGTGGCTACGAGCAGTACTTC.